The clone carrying this T cell receptor beta chain has a handful of counts. What it binds is unknown. This sample stems from a study of CD8 T cells in Susac syndrome. J lost 2 bases, V lost 5 bases, and 1 base had no gene match. From germline, CDR1 is SNHLY and CDR2 FYNNEI. This CDR3 comprises 14 residues. It was with random hexamers that 0.5 to 1 ug RNA was reverse transcribed. TCRdb reprocessed the immunoSEQ multiplex PCR reads via MiXCR and lists one record per CDR3 protein. The sample holds roughly 110,000 distinct CDR3 sequences, approximately 94% seen once. Findings of the study overall: In total CD8+ repertoires, over 15 Susac-specific public clones were found, and CD8+ TEMRA repertoires had about five. Clonal expansion of Susac CD8+ cells peaked in TEMRA cells, and it also peaked in active patients.

This clonotype was obtained from a human donor with Susac syndrome. The sample taken for sequencing was CD8+ T cells from PBMCs. The chain joins TRBV2 to TRBJ1-5; TRBD1 matches 9 bases. The CDR3 sequence: CASSRTGGNQPQHF. DNA of the CDR3: TGTGCCAGCAGTCGGACAGGGGGCAATCAGCCCCAGCATTTT.